This T cell receptor beta chain was recorded in a study of cytomegalovirus exposure and HLA in healthy donors. This CDR3 spans 14 amino acids. V was pared by 6 bases and J by 7 bases, with 18 bases between. CDR1 is WSHSY, CDR2 SAAADI, per germline. 60 Vbeta and 13 Jbeta primers were used in PCR. TCRdb's copy holds only in-frame clones and misses some; the assay was immunoSEQ multiplex PCR. The sample holds 120,000 or so clones, about 73% seen once. This sequence was found in a woman aged 40 to 55 in good health and CMV-seronegative. What was sequenced was PBMCs. The V call is TRBV10-2, the J call TRBJ1-1, with D tentatively TRBD1 (5 bases). CDR3 in DNA: TGCGCCAGCAGAAGGACGGCTTCCGGGGGTGAAGCTTTCTTT. This sequence encodes CASRRTASGGEAFF.